This TCR beta chain appears in the sequencing data of a study of blood T cell repertoires in COVID-19. Study in general: The study drew acute and convalescent COVID-19 samples from the United States, Italy and Spain. T cells, B-cell-depleted T cells, or PBMCs supplied cDNA or gDNA.

The germline CDR1 and CDR2 sequences are MNHEY and SVGAGI. The CDR3 is 14 residues long. J gave up 3 bases and V 2 bases, and 3 bases lay outside the gene matches. Original analysis: Counts of nucleated cells, estimated from reference gene primer amplification, were obtained. Data came from immunoSEQ multiplex PCR; TCRdb stores just in-frame clones and leaves some out. From that table come the V and J calls and clone size; the DNA was used to work out D and trimming. This repertoire shows 240,000 or so clones, 88% found once; its top ten account for about 0.99%. The TCR originated in a woman in her forties who had recovered from COVID-19. Sequencing used peripheral blood. This chain links TRBV6-5 with TRBJ2-7, with 8 bases identical to TRBD1. Here the CDR3 DNA reads TGTGCCAGCAGTTACGGGACAGGAGGCTACGAGCAGTACTTC. Its translation: CASSYGTGGYEQYF.